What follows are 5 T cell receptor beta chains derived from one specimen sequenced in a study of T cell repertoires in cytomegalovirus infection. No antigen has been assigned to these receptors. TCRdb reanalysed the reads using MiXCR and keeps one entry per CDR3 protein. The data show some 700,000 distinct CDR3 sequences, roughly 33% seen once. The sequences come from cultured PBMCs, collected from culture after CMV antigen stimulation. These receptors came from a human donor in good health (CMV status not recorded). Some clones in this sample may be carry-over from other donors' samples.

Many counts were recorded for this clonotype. The CDR3: CASSSRDRAYEQYF. For the CDR3, the DNA is TGTGCCAGCAGCTCCCGGGACAGGGCCTACGAGCAGTACTTC. The chain employs TRBV7-2 and TRBJ2-7, with 9 bases aligning to TRBD1. The CDR3 consists of 14 residues. The J segment lost 2 bases and the V segment lost 4 bases, leaving 3 bases of the junction unmatched. The germline gives CDR1 SGHTA, CDR2 FQGNSA.

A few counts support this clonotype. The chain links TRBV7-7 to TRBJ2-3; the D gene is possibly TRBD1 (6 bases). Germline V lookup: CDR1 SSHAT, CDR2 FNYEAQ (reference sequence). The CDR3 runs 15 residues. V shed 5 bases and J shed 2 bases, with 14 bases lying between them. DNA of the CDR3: TGTGCCAGCAGCCCGACAGGCCACCCCACAGATACGCAGTATTTT. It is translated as CASSPTGHPTDTQYF.

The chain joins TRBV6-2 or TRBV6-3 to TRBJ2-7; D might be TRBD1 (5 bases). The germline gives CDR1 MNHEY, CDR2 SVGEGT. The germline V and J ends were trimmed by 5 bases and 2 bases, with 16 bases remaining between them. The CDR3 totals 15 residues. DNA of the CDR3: TGTGCCAGCAGTCCCCAGGAAGGGGAAGCCTACGAGCAGTACTTC. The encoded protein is CASSPQEGEAYEQYF.

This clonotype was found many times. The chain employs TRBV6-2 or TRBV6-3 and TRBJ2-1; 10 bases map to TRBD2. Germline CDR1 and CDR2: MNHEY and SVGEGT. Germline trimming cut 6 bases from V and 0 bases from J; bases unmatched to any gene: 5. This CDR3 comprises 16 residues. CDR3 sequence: CASRNSGGASYNEQFF. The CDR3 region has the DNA TGTGCCAGCAGAAACAGCGGGGGGGCCTCCTACAATGAGCAGTTCTTC.

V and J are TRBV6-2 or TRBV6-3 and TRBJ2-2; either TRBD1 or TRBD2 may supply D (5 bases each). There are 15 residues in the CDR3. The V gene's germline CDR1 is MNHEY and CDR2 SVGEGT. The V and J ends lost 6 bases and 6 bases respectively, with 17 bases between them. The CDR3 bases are TGTGCCAGCAGCGACGGGGCGCATGGCTCCGGGGAGCTGTTTTTT. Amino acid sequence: CASSDGAHGSGELFF.